This record covers a single T cell receptor (beta chain). Antigen: not known. The data are from a study of T cells expressing NK-cell markers. Study as a whole: The study drew TCR beta repertoires from sorted CD3+CD56+NKG2C+, CD3+CD56+NKG2C- and CD3+CD56-NKG2C+ T cells. Eight donors were sequenced, of whom seven were HCMV-seropositive, while the remaining one was HCMV-seronegative. Findings of the study overall: NKG2C+ dominant clonotype frequencies in over 5 donors were about 1.0-7.5% of CD8+ T cells. Dominance of the CD3+CD56-NKG2C+ fraction by these clonotypes also held in several donors.

This CDR3 has 18 amino acids. Germline-derived CDR1 and CDR2 are KGHSH and LQKENI. From its re-call of the 5' RACE reads, TCRdb lists each CDR3 protein once, without DNA. This repertoire comprises around 100,000 distinct CDR3 sequences; its ten largest clones make up less than 20%. Sequencing input: blood T cells: a sorted CD56 or NKG2C T cell subset, CD4+ or CD8+ T cells, or bulk PBMC T cells (not recorded which). The rearrangement uses TRBV18 and TRBJ2-5; TCRdb outputs TRBD2, but without DNA this stays unchecked. This TCR came from a woman between 18 and 70 years old in good health. CDR3 residues: CASSPKLAGDPGEETQYF.